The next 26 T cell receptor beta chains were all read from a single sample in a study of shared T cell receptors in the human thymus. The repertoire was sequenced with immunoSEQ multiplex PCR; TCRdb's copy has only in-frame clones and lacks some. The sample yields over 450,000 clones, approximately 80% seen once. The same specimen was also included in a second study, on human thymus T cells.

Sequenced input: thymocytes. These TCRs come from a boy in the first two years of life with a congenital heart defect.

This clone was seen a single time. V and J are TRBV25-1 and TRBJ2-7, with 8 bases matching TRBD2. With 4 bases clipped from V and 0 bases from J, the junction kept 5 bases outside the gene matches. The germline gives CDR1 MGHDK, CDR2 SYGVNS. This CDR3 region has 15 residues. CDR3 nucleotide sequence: TGTGCCAGCAGTGGCGGCGGGAGGAGCTCCTACGAGCAGTACTTC. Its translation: CASSGGGRSSYEQYF.

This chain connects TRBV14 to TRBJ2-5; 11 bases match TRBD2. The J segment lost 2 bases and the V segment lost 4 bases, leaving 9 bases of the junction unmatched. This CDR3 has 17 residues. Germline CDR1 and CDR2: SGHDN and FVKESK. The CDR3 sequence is CASSRTWTSGSQETQYF. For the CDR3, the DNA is TGTGCCAGCAGCCGAACTTGGACTAGCGGGTCTCAAGAGACCCAGTACTTC.

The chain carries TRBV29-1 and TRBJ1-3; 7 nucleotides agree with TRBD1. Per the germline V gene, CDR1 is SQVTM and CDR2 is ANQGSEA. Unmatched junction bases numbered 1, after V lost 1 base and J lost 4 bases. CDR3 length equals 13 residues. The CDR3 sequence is CSVEGQGGNTIYF. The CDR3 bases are TGCAGCGTTGAAGGACAGGGAGGAAACACCATATATTTT.

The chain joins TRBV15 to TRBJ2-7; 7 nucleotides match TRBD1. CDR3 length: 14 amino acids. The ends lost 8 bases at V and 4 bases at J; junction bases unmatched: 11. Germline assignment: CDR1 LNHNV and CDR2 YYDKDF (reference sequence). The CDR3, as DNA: TGTGCCACCTCCTGCGCGACAGGGAGATACGAGCAGTACTTC. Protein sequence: CATSCATGRYEQYF. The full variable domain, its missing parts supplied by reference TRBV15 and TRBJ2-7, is DAMVIQNPRYQVTQFGKPVTLSCSQTLNHNVMYWYQQKSSQAPKLLFHYYDKDFNNEADTPDNFQSRRPNTSFCFLDIRSPGLGDTAMYLCATSCATGRYEQYFGPGTRLTVT.

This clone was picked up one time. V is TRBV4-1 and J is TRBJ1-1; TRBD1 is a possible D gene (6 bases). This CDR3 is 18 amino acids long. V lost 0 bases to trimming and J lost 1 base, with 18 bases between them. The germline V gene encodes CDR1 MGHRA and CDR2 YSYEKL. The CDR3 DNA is TGCGCCAGCAGCCAAGATCGGCCAACAGGGTATAGGAACACTGAAGCTTTCTTT. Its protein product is CASSQDRPTGYRNTEAFF.

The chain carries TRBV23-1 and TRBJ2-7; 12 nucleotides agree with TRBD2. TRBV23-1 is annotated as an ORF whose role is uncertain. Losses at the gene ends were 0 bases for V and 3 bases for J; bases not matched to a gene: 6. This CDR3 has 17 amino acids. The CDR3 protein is CASSQSGASGRVYEQYF. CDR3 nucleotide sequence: TGCGCCAGCAGTCAATCGGGGGCTAGCGGGAGGGTCTACGAGCAGTACTTC.

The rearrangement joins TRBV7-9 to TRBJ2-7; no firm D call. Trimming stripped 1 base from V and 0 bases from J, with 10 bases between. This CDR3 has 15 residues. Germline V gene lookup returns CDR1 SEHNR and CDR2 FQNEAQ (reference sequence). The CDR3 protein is CASSLGSPSSYEQYF. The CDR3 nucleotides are TGTGCCAGCAGCTTAGGCAGCCCTAGCTCCTACGAGCAGTACTTC.

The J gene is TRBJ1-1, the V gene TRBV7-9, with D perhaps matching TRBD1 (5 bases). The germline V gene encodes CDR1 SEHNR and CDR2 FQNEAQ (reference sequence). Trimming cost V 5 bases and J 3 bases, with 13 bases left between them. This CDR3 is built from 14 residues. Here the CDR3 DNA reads TGTGCCAGCAGCCCTCTCCGGGGGTACACTGAAGCTTTCTTT. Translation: CASSPLRGYTEAFF. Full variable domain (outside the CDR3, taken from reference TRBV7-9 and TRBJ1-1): DTGVSQNPRHKITKRGQNVTFRCDPISEHNRLYWYRQTLGQGPEFLTYFQNEAQLEKSRLLSDRFSAERPKGSFSTLEIQRTEQGDSAMYLCASSPLRGYTEAFFGQGTRLTVV.

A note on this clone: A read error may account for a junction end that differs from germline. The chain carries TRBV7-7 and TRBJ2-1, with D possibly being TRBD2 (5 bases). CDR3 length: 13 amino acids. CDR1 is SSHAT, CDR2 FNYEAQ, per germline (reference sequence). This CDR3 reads CASSLAPNNEQFF. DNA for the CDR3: TGTGCTAGCAGCTTAGCGCCTAACAATGAGCAGTTCTTC.

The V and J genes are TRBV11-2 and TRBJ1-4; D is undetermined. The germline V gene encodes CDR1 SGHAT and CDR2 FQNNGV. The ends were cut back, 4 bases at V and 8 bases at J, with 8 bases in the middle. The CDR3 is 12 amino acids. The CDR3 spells CASSWTLEKLFF. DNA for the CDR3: TGTGCCAGCAGCTGGACTCTAGAAAAACTGTTTTTT.

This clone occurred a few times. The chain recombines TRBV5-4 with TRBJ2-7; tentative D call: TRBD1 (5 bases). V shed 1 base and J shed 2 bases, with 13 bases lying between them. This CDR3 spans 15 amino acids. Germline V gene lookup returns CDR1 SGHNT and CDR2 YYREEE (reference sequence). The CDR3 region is CASSLRGQLAYEQYF. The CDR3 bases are TGTGCCAGCAGCTTGAGGGGTCAGCTCGCCTACGAGCAGTACTTC. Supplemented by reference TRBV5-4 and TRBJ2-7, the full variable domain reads ETGVTQSPTHLIKTRGQQVTLRCSSQSGHNTVSWYQQALGQGPQFIFQYYREEENGRGNFPPRFSGLQFPNYSSELNVNALELDDSALYLCASSLRGQLAYEQYFGPGTRLTVT.

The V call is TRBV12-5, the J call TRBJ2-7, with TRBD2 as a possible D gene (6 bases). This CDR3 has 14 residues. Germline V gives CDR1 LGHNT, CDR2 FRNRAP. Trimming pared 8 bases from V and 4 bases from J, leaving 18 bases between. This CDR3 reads CASLGTGLGYEQYF. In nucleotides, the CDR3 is TGTGCTAGTCTCGGGACTGGTTTGGGTTACGAGCAGTACTTC.

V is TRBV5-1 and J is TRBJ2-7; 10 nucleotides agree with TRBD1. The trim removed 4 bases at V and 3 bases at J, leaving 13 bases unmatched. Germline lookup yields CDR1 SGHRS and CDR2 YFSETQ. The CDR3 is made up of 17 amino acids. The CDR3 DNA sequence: TGCGCCAGCAGCCTATTTATCCTAGGGACAGGGGACTACGAGCAGTACTTC. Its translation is CASSLFILGTGDYEQYF.

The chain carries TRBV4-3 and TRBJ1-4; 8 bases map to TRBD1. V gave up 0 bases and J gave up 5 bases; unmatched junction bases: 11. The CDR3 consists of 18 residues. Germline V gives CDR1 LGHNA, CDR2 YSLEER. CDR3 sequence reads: CASSQDSPGQEKNEKLFF. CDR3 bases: TGCGCCAGCAGCCAAGATAGTCCGGGACAGGAAAAGAATGAAAAACTGTTTTTT.

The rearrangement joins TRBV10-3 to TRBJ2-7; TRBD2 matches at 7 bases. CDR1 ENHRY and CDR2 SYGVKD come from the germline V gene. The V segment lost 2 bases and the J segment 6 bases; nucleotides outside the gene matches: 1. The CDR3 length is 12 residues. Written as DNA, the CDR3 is TGTGCCATCAGTGAGGGGGAGGGCGAGCAGTACTTC. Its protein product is CAISEGEGEQYF.

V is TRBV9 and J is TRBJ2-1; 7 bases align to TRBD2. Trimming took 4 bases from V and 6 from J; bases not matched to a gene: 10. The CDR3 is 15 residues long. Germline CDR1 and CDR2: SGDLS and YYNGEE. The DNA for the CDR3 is TGTGCCAGCAGCTTGAGACTAGCAGGGTGCAATGAGCAGTTCTTC. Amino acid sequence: CASSLRLAGCNEQFF.

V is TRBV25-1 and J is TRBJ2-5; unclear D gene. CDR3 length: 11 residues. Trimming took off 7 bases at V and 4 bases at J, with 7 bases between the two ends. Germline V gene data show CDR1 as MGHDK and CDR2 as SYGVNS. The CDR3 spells CASNSGETQYF. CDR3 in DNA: TGTGCCAGCAACTCCGGAGAGACCCAGTACTTC.

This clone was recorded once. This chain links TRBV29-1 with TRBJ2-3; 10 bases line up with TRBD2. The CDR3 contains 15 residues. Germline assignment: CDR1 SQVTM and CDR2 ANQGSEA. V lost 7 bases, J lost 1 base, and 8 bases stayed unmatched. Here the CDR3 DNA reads TGCAGCGCAGGTGCGCTAGCGGGAGGCACAGATACGCAGTATTTT. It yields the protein CSAGALAGGTDTQYF.

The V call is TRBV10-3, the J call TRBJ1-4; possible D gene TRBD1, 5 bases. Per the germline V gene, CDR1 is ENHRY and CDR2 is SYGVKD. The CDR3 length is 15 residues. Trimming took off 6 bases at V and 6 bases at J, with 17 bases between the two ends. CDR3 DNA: TGTGCCATCAGCGCGGGATACACGACAGATGAAAAACTGTTTTTT. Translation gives CAISAGYTTDEKLFF.

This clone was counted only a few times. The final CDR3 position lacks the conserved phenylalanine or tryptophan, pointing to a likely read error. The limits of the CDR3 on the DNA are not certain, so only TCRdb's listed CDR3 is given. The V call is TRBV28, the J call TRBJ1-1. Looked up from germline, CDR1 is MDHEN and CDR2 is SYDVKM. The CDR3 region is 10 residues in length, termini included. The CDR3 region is CAAGGVVVGG.

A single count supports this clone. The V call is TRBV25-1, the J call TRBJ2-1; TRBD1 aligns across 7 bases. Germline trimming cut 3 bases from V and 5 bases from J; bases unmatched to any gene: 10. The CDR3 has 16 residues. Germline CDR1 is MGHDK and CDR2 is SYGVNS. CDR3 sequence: CASSDETGVGDNEQFF. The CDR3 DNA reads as TGTGCCAGCAGTGACGAAACAGGGGTGGGGGACAATGAGCAGTTCTTC.

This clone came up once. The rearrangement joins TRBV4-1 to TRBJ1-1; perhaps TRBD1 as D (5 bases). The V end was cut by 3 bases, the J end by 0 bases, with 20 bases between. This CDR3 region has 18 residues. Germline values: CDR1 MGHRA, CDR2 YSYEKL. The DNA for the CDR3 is TGCGCCAGCAGCCAGTTCAGGGTATCAAGGATTGTGAACACTGAAGCTTTCTTT. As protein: CASSQFRVSRIVNTEAFF.

CDR3 sequence: CASSRDRGRFKGGHEQYF. The CDR3 region has the DNA TGTGCCAGCTCGCGCGACAGGGGGCGCTTTAAAGGCGGGCACGAGCAGTACTTC. The chain recombines TRBV18 with TRBJ2-7, with TRBD1 identical over 10 bases. The CDR3 runs 18 residues. Germline trimming cut 6 bases from V and 5 bases from J; bases unmatched to any gene: 19. Germline CDR1 reads KGHSH; CDR2 reads LQKENI.

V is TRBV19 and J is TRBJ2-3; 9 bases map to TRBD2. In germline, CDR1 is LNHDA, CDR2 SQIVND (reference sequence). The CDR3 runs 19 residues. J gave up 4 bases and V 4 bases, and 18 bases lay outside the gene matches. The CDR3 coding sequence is TGTGCCAGTAGTAACCCTGCGGCGGCTAGCGGGATGTCAGCAGATACGCAGTATTTT. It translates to CASSNPAAASGMSADTQYF.

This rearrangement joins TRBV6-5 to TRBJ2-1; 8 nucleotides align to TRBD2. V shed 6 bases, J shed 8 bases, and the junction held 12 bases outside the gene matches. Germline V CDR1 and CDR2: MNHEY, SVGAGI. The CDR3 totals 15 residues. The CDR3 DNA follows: TGTGCCAGCAGACCCAGGGAAGCGGGAGTTTATGAGCAGTTCTTC. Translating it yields CASRPREAGVYEQFF.

The CDR3 protein is CASSLVGTGGGSTDTQYF. Written as DNA, the CDR3 is TGTGCCAGCAGCTTAGTCGGGACAGGGGGCGGAAGCACAGATACGCAGTATTTT. The chain recombines TRBV7-9 with TRBJ2-3; TRBD1 matches at 12 bases. The CDR3 has 18 amino acids. V was pared by 1 base and J by 0 bases, with 5 bases of the junction left unmatched. Germline CDR1 SEHNR, CDR2 FQNEAQ (reference sequence).